This T cell receptor beta chain derives from a study of CXCR3-negative and CXCR3-positive naive CD8 T cells. CDR1 and CDR2 (germline): LNHDA, SQIVND (reference sequence). The CDR3 has 13 amino acids. 5' RACE that incorporated UMI labels was used to prepare the TRB cDNA libraries. TCRdb reprocessed the 5' RACE reads, keeping one entry per CDR3 protein, no DNA. The data include roughly 60,000 distinct CDR3 sequences; the top ten clones carry about 0.8%. Study-level results: Naive cells with CXCR3 showed TRB CDR3s that were more hydrophobic than those in CXCR3-negative naive cells.

Concerning this clonotype itself: Antigen specificity is unknown.

The sequence was obtained from a human donor in good health. Some clones in this sample may be carry-over from other donors' samples. The source material was naive CXCR3+ CD8+ T cells from blood. The sample's subset: CD45RO-CCR7+CD27+CD95- naive CD8+ T cells expressing CXCR3 (TNR3+). The V gene is TRBV19, the J gene TRBJ2-1; no DNA is available, so the TRBD2 call from TCRdb remains unchecked. The CDR3 loop reads CASSQTLGHEQFF. Full variable domain (missing parts from reference TRBV19 and TRBJ2-1): DGGITQSPKYLFRKEGQNVTLSCEQNLNHDAMYWYRQDPGQGLRLIYYSQIVNDFQKGDIAEGYSVSREKKESFPLTVTSAQKNPTAFYLCASSQTLGHEQFFGPGTRLTVL.